These T cell receptor beta chains were read from a single sample in a study of blood T cells in healthy people across ages. TCRdb reprocessed the 5' RACE reads with MiXCR, giving one entry per CDR3 protein. The repertoire holds about 1.4 million distinct CDR3 sequences, with 59% as singletons. Sequencing was done on a sample of blood. Every receptor here comes from a man younger than 35 in good health. Each CDR3 is given without its conserved first and last residue. Each record gives: D gene, V gene, CDR3 length, CDR3 protein. D genes are given only for firm matches.

- | TRBV5-1 | 13 | ASSLAWGYNTEAF
- | TRBV3-1 | 13 | ASSSLGDPGDTQY
TRBD1 | TRBV9 | 13 | ASSAGATGDQPQH
- | TRBV4-3 | 16 | ASSQDRAMRGGFYGYT
TRBD2 | TRBV10-3 | 14 | AISPVEAGGRNEQF
- | TRBV20-1 | 10 | SARDDLYEQY
- | TRBV5-1 | 14 | ASSLWQGSTSYEQY
- | TRBV29-1 | 12 | SVVVQGKYTEAF
- | TRBV29-1 | 13 | SVGAPFSTETEAF
- | TRBV12-3/TRBV12-4 | 12 | ASSFGGYVQTQY